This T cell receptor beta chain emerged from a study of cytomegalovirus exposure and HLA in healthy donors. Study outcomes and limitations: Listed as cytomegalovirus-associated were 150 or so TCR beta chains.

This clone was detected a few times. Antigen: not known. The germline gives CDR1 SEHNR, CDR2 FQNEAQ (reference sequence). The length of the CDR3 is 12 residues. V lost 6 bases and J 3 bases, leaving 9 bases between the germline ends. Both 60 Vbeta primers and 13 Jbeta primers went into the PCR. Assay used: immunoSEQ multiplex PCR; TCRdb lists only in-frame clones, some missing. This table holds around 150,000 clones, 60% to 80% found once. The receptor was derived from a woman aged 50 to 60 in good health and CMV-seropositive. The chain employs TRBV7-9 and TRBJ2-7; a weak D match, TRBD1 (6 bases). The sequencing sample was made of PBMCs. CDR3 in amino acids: CASSSGVYEQYF. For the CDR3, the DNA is TGTGCCAGCAGTTCAGGGGTCTACGAGCAGTACTTC.